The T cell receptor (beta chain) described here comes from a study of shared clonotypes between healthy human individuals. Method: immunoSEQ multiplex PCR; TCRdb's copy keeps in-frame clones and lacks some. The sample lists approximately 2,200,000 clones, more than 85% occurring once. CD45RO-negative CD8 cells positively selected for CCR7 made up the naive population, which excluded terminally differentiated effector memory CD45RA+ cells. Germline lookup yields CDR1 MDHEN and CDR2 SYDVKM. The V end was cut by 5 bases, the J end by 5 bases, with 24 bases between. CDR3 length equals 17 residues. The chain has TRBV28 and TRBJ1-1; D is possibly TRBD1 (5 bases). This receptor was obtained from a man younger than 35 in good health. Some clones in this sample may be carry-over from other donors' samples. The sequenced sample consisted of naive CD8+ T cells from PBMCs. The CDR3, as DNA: TGTGCCAGCAGTAACAACATTGGGGCCCCGGGGCGGACTGAAGCTTTCTTT. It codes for CASSNNIGAPGRTEAFF.